Presented here are 17 T cell receptor beta chains from one specimen sequenced in a study of technical replicates of blood from several donors. Only in-frame clones appear in the TCRdb table, and some are missing; sequencing was by immunoSEQ multiplex PCR. The repertoire holds 60,000 to 80,000 clones, 92% seen once, with about 0.4% in the top ten. The sequenced sample consisted of T cells isolated from PBMCs. These receptors originate from a human donor in good health.

The chain recombines TRBV27 with TRBJ2-3; 9 nucleotides match TRBD1. Losses at the gene ends were 5 bases for V and 4 bases for J; bases not matched to a gene: 7. Germline values: CDR1 MNHEY, CDR2 SMNVEV (reference sequence). There are 15 residues in the CDR3. As DNA, the CDR3 is TGTGCCAGCAGTCCCCTAAGACAGGGGGCAGATACGCAGTATTTT. The encoded protein is CASSPLRQGADTQYF.

Notes on this clone: Other DNA sequences in this sample translate to the same CDR3. The CDR3 loop reads CASSSGTGYNEQFF. CDR3 bases: TGTGCCAGCAGCTCCGGGACAGGGTACAATGAGCAGTTCTTC. This rearrangement joins TRBV7-3 to TRBJ2-1; 9 nucleotides agree with TRBD1. CDR1 is SGHTA and CDR2 is FQGTGA in the germline V gene. The CDR3 contains 14 residues. V shed 4 bases, J shed 4 bases, and the junction held 2 bases outside the gene matches.

This sequence joins TRBV6-4 and TRBJ1-1; 7 bases align to TRBD1. The V gene's germline CDR1 is MRHNA and CDR2 SNTAGT. V gave up 5 bases and J gave up 5 bases; unmatched junction bases: 5. This CDR3 spans 13 amino acids. In DNA, the CDR3 is TGTGCCAGCAGTAAAACAGGGGAGACTGAAGCTTTCTTT. Its protein is CASSKTGETEAFF.

The chain joins TRBV7-2 to TRBJ1-2; D gene unclear. In germline, CDR1 is SGHTA, CDR2 FQGNSA. Trimming took off 0 bases at V and 4 bases at J, with 9 bases between the two ends. The CDR3 totals 14 residues. The CDR3 bases are TGTGCCAGCAGCTTAGCTTCAGATCGCTATGGCTACACCTTC. It specifies CASSLASDRYGYTF.

The chain combines TRBV9 with TRBJ2-1; D gene uncertain. CDR3 length: 15 residues. V was pared by 4 bases and J by 9 bases, with 20 bases between. CDR1 is SGDLS and CDR2 is YYNGEE in the germline V gene. The CDR3 spells CASSPLGAPDGEQFF. For the CDR3, the DNA is TGTGCCAGCAGCCCGCTAGGCGCCCCTGACGGTGAGCAGTTCTTC.

Written as DNA, the CDR3 is TGCGCCAGCAGCTCCGCTAGCGGGATAAATGACAATGAGCAGTTCTTC. This codes for CASSSASGINDNEQFF. The chain has TRBV5-1 and TRBJ2-1; TRBD2 matches 9 bases. The CDR3 is made up of 16 amino acids. Germline loops: CDR1 SGHRS, CDR2 YFSETQ. Trimming removed 3 bases from V and 5 bases from J; junction bases left unmatched: 9.

The chain employs TRBV6-1 and TRBJ2-3; 10 bases are a match to TRBD2. V shed 4 bases, J shed 1 base, and the junction held 5 bases outside the gene matches. The germline gives CDR1 MNHNS, CDR2 SASEGT. This CDR3 region has 16 residues. The CDR3 nucleotides are TGTGCCAGCAGTGTCTCCGGGACTAGCGGCACAGATACGCAGTATTTT. Its translation: CASSVSGTSGTDTQYF.

In this sample, this clone turned up once. Here the CDR3 DNA reads TGTGCCAGCAGCCTAATGACAGCTGAAGCTTTCTTT. It codes for CASSLMTAEAFF. The J gene is TRBJ1-1, the V gene TRBV11-3; weak D call: TRBD1 (5 bases). V lost 5 bases and J 6 bases, leaving 10 bases between the germline ends. The CDR3 totals 12 residues. Germline CDR1 reads SGHNT; CDR2 reads YENEEA.

V is TRBV19 and J is TRBJ1-5, with 7 bases aligning to TRBD1. This CDR3 has 14 residues. Germline V gives CDR1 LNHDA, CDR2 SQIVND (reference sequence). Germline trimming cut 8 bases from V and 4 bases from J; bases unmatched to any gene: 8. This chain's CDR3 is CASGRQGLNQPQHF. The CDR3, as DNA: TGTGCCAGTGGACGACAGGGCCTAAATCAGCCCCAGCATTTT.

The J gene is TRBJ1-5, the V gene TRBV11-3; D is perhaps TRBD1 (5 bases). The germline CDR1 and CDR2 sequences are SGHNT and YENEEA. The CDR3 runs 13 residues. Trimming removed 3 bases from V and 7 bases from J, with 10 bases in between. The CDR3 DNA reads TGTGCCAGCAGCTTGGGGCTGGGGCAGCCCCAGCATTTT. Translated, it gives CASSLGLGQPQHF.

The CDR3: CASSYGLAELYEQYF. CDR3 in DNA: TGTGCCAGCAGTTACGGGCTAGCGGAGCTCTACGAGCAGTACTTC. The chain links TRBV6-6 to TRBJ2-7, with 7 nucleotides matching TRBD2. The CDR3 is 15 residues long. CDR1 is MNHNY and CDR2 is SVGAGI in the germline V gene (reference sequence). V shed 2 bases and J 3 bases; nucleotides not matched to a gene: 7.

Remarks on this clone: Germline and junction disagree at one end, which may indicate a read error. V gene TRBV7-7 combines with J gene TRBJ2-1; 11 bases fit TRBD1. This CDR3 contains 15 residues. Germline CDR1 SSHAT, CDR2 FNYEAQ (reference sequence). The CDR3 loop reads CASSQGQGGYNEQFF. The CDR3 region has the DNA TGTGCTAGCAGCCAGGGACAGGGGGGGTACAATGAGCAGTTCTTC.

The chain carries TRBV30 and TRBJ2-2; no definite D call. This CDR3 has 12 residues. Trimming cost V 1 base and J 8 bases, with 8 bases left between them. The germline CDR1 and CDR2 sequences are GTSNPN and SVGIG (reference sequence). The CDR3 protein is CAWSETVGELFF. CDR3 in DNA: TGTGCCTGGAGTGAAACGGTTGGGGAGCTGTTTTTT.

This chain connects TRBV5-4 to TRBJ2-2; the match to TRBD1 covers 7 bases. The CDR3 consists of 14 residues. J gave up 4 bases and V 3 bases, and 3 bases lay outside the gene matches. The V gene's germline CDR1 is SGHNT and CDR2 YYREEE (reference sequence). This chain's CDR3 is CASSWPGGTGELFF. The CDR3 nucleotides read TGTGCCAGCAGCTGGCCAGGGGGCACCGGGGAGCTGTTTTTT. The full variable domain, in which reference TRBV5-4 and TRBJ2-2 provide the parts outside the CDR3, is ETGVTQSPTHLIKTRGQQVTLRCSSQSGHNTVSWYQQALGQGPQFIFQYYREEENGRGNFPPRFSGLQFPNYSSELNVNALELDDSALYLCASSWPGGTGELFFGEGSRLTVL.

This clone appeared a single time. J is TRBJ1-3 and V is TRBV6-5; D might be TRBD1 (5 bases). The CDR3 runs to 14 residues. The germline V gene encodes CDR1 MNHEY and CDR2 SVGAGI. Trimming removed 8 bases from V and 2 bases from J, with 13 bases in between. The CDR3 reads CASASGITGNTIYF. DNA of the CDR3: TGTGCCAGCGCTTCAGGGATTACTGGAAACACCATATATTTT.

The V and J genes are TRBV19 and TRBJ1-1; 9 bases map to TRBD1. Trimming cost V 3 bases and J 4 bases; bases outside gene matches: 9. The CDR3 runs 16 residues. CDR1 is LNHDA and CDR2 is SQIVND in the germline V gene (reference sequence). CDR3 in DNA: TGTGCCAGTAGTATGTTCCGGGACAGGGAAGTCACTGAAGCTTTCTTT. This sequence encodes CASSMFRDREVTEAFF.

The chain couples TRBV4-2 to TRBJ2-6; 7 bases match TRBD1. The CDR3 runs 15 residues. Germline V gene data show CDR1 as LGHNA and CDR2 as YNFKEQ. V lost 3 bases, J lost 4 bases, and 3 bases stayed unmatched. The CDR3 reads CASSHTGAGANVLTF. In nucleotides, the CDR3 is TGTGCCAGCAGCCATACAGGGGCCGGGGCCAACGTCCTGACTTTC.